The 26 T cell receptor beta chains listed next were all sequenced from one sample in a study of blood T cell repertoires in COVID-19. Here immunoSEQ multiplex PCR was the method, and the copy in TCRdb shows in-frame clones only, minus some. The sample records about 88,000 clones, about 88% being singletons. Sequencing was done on a sample of peripheral blood. The receptors originated from a woman aged 80 or older with acute or convalescent COVID-19.

The sample holds one count of this clone. V gene TRBV9 combines with J gene TRBJ2-1, with TRBD2 as a possible D gene (6 bases). This CDR3 region has 13 residues. Germline V gives CDR1 SGDLS, CDR2 YYNGEE. Trimming shortened V by 4 bases and J by 8 bases, and 13 bases separated the two germline ends. The CDR3 protein is CASSPYGGDEQFF. For the CDR3, the DNA is TGTGCCAGCAGCCCCTACGGCGGGGATGAGCAGTTCTTC.

J is TRBJ1-1 and V is TRBV30, with D maybe TRBD1 (5 bases). This CDR3 contains 17 residues. Germline V gives CDR1 GTSNPN, CDR2 SVGIG (reference sequence). V lost 0 bases and J 3 bases, leaving 20 bases between the germline ends. The CDR3 protein is CAWSVVGQALWDTEAFF. CDR3 in DNA: TGTGCCTGGAGTGTTGTGGGGCAGGCCCTGTGGGACACTGAAGCTTTCTTT.

The gene calls are TRBV28 and TRBJ2-7; 12 bases are shared with TRBD2. V was clipped by 2 bases and J by 4 bases; unmatched bases: 6. This CDR3 has 16 residues. CDR1 and CDR2 from the germline V gene are MDHEN and SYDVKM. The CDR3 DNA sequence: TGTGCCAGCAGTTTAGGTACGACTAGCGGGAGTTACGAGCAGTACTTC. As protein: CASSLGTTSGSYEQYF.

V gene TRBV6-5 combines with J gene TRBJ1-2; possible D gene TRBD1, 6 bases. V was trimmed by 8 bases and J by 6 bases, leaving 19 bases between them. This CDR3 is 14 amino acids long. Germline V gene data show CDR1 as MNHEY and CDR2 as SVGAGI. CDR3 DNA: TGTGCCAGCGCCCGATGGGGGGGCGGAAATGGCTACACCTTC. Residues: CASARWGGGNGYTF.

The rearrangement joins TRBV18 to TRBJ1-2; unclear D gene. Germline V gene sequence: CDR1 KGHSH, CDR2 LQKENI. This CDR3 contains 11 residues. Trimming pared 2 bases from V and 8 bases from J, leaving 6 bases between. CDR3 DNA: TGTGCCAGCTCACCAGGGCTCGGCTACACCTTC. Its translation: CASSPGLGYTF. The whole variable domain, filled in from reference TRBV18 and TRBJ1-2, reads NAGVMQNPRHLVRRRGQEARLRCSPMKGHSHVYWYRQLPEEGLKFMVYLQKENIIDESGMPKERFSAEFPKEGPSILRIQQVVRGDSAAYFCASSPGLGYTFGSGTRLTVV.

The chain uses TRBV7-2 and TRBJ2-2, with a weak D call TRBD2 (5 bases). The length of the CDR3 is 14 residues. Trimming took off 4 bases at V and 3 bases at J, with 9 bases between the two ends. From germline, CDR1 is SGHTA and CDR2 FQGNSA. The CDR3 bases are TGTGCCAGCAGCTCGGACTTCCACACCGGGGAGCTGTTTTTT. Protein sequence: CASSSDFHTGELFF.

This rearrangement joins TRBV30 to TRBJ1-2; 10 bases agree with TRBD1. Germline V lookup: CDR1 GTSNPN, CDR2 SVGIG (reference sequence). CDR3 length: 14 amino acids. Trimming removed 5 bases from V and 4 bases from J; junction bases left unmatched: 7. DNA of the CDR3: TGTGCCTGGTTTTCCCGGGACAGGGGCTATGGCTACACCTTC. It encodes CAWFSRDRGYGYTF.

The V and J genes are TRBV24-1 and TRBJ2-1, with D unclear. This CDR3 has 15 residues. Trimming took 0 bases from V and 5 from J, leaving 10 bases between them. Germline CDR1 reads KGHDR; CDR2 reads SFDVKD. The CDR3 bases are TGTGCCACCAGTGATTTGTCTGGCACTAACAATGAGCAGTTCTTC. Translated: CATSDLSGTNNEQFF.

The sample holds one count of this clone. The chain employs TRBV30 and TRBJ2-5; TRBD1 matches 10 bases. The CDR3 runs to 14 residues. Germline V lookup: CDR1 GTSNPN, CDR2 SVGIG (reference sequence). The ends lost 5 bases at V and 4 bases at J; junction bases unmatched: 7. This CDR3 reads CAWARDRGTETQYF. CDR3 nucleotide sequence: TGTGCCTGGGCCCGGGACAGGGGTACAGAGACCCAGTACTTC.

This clone was observed once. This chain connects TRBV7-2 to TRBJ1-1; D remains ambiguous. The CDR3 length is 15 residues. V was cut by 5 bases and J by 1 base, with 14 bases left in between. Germline-derived CDR1 and CDR2 are SGHTA and FQGNSA. The CDR3 sequence: CASSPLGVGNTEAFF. CDR3 nucleotides: TGTGCCAGCAGCCCACTCGGGGTAGGGAACACTGAAGCTTTCTTT.

In this sample, this clone turned up once. This chain joins TRBV10-2 and TRBJ1-1; a weak D match, TRBD1 (6 bases). This CDR3 spans 14 amino acids. Between the trimmed V and J ends, which lost 6 bases and 0 bases, there was a span of 11 bases. Per the germline V gene, CDR1 is WSHSY and CDR2 is SAAADI. This chain's CDR3 is CASSDTGMNTEAFF. DNA for the CDR3: TGCGCCAGCAGCGACACAGGGATGAACACTGAAGCTTTCTTT.

The chain recombines TRBV25-1 with TRBJ2-1; 9 bases match TRBD1. This CDR3 has 16 residues. From germline, CDR1 is MGHDK and CDR2 SYGVNS. The junction had 16 bases not matched to a gene; V was cut back by 8 bases and J by 8 bases. The CDR3 DNA reads as TGTGCCAGCTCTCCCACCGGGACAGGGAAAGGGGATGAGCAGTTCTTC. Its translation: CASSPTGTGKGDEQFF.

The chain carries TRBV5-4 and TRBJ2-3; maybe TRBD2 (5 bases). Looked up from germline, CDR1 is SGHNT and CDR2 is YYREEE (reference sequence). V lost 1 base to trimming and J lost 0 bases, with 15 bases between them. The CDR3 has 17 residues. CDR3 DNA: TGTGCCAGCAGCTTGCGGGGTGGAATCACTAGCACAGATACGCAGTATTTT. Translation gives CASSLRGGITSTDTQYF.

V gene TRBV27 combines with J gene TRBJ2-7; 9 positions agree with TRBD1. The V gene end was trimmed by 2 bases and the J gene end by 7 bases; junction bases not matched to a gene: 9. In germline, CDR1 is MNHEY, CDR2 SMNVEV (reference sequence). This CDR3 is built from 15 residues. The CDR3 protein is CASSLNRDRVDEQYF. The CDR3 nucleotides are TGTGCCAGCAGTTTAAACCGGGACAGGGTTGATGAGCAGTACTTC.

The chain employs TRBV7-6 and TRBJ1-5; 8 bases match TRBD1. V was clipped by 1 base and J by 5 bases; unmatched bases: 4. The germline gives CDR1 SGHVS, CDR2 FNYEAQ. The CDR3 extends over 15 amino acids. CDR3 bases: TGTGCCAGCAGCTTAGGTACAGGGGGGGATCAGCCCCAGCATTTT. It encodes CASSLGTGGDQPQHF. Full variable domain (outside the CDR3, taken from reference TRBV7-6 and TRBJ1-5): GAGVSQSPRYKVTKRGQDVALRCDPISGHVSLYWYRQALGQGPEFLTYFNYEAQQDKSGLPNDRFSAERPEGSISTLTIQRTEQRDSAMYRCASSLGTGGDQPQHFGDGTRLSIL.

J is TRBJ1-1 and V is TRBV7-2, with TRBD1 matching 8 bases. V was clipped by 1 base and J by 0 bases; unmatched bases: 1. Germline V gene sequence: CDR1 SGHTA, CDR2 FQGNSA. This CDR3 spans 15 amino acids. CDR3 sequence: CASSLGTGMNTEAFF. DNA for the CDR3: TGTGCCAGCAGCTTAGGGACAGGGATGAACACTGAAGCTTTCTTT.

This clone was seen only a few times. The rearrangement uses TRBV5-1 and TRBJ2-2; 10 nucleotides line up with TRBD1. Germline values: CDR1 SGHRS, CDR2 YFSETQ. V shed 3 bases, J shed 3 bases, and the junction held 2 bases outside the gene matches. The CDR3 loop spans 15 amino acids. CDR3: CASSWGTGDTGELFF. Written as DNA, the CDR3 is TGCGCCAGCAGCTGGGGGACAGGGGACACCGGGGAGCTGTTTTTT.

The chain is built from TRBV28 and TRBJ2-3; 7 bases align to TRBD2. Germline V CDR1 and CDR2: MDHEN, SYDVKM. This CDR3 has 13 residues. Trimming took 5 bases from V and 2 from J; bases not matched to a gene: 1. CDR3 sequence (DNA): TGTGCCAGCAGTCGGGACTACACAGATACGCAGTATTTT. Protein sequence: CASSRDYTDTQYF.

The chain couples TRBV2 to TRBJ1-5; 9 bases fit TRBD1. The V gene's germline CDR1 is SNHLY and CDR2 FYNNEI. The CDR3 runs 14 residues. Losses at the gene ends were 8 bases for V and 2 bases for J; bases not matched to a gene: 4. CDR3 region: CASGTGIGNQPQHF. As DNA, the CDR3 is TGTGCCAGCGGGACAGGGATCGGCAATCAGCCCCAGCATTTT.

This clone was observed once. The rearrangement joins TRBV5-4 to TRBJ1-1; 12 nucleotides align to TRBD1. Germline V gives CDR1 SGHNT, CDR2 YYREEE (reference sequence). The CDR3 totals 15 residues. V was clipped by 3 bases and J by 6 bases; unmatched bases: 6. CDR3 DNA sequence: TGTGCCAGCAGCTCCGGGACAGGGGGCTTCCCTGAAGCTTTCTTT. Protein sequence: CASSSGTGGFPEAFF.

The CDR3 nucleotides are TGTGCCAGCAGCTTAGTTGGGACAGCCCTTCCTTCGGTCCAGTTCTTC. As protein: CASSLVGTALPSVQFF. The V and J genes are TRBV7-8 and TRBJ2-1; 7 nucleotides match TRBD1. CDR3 length: 16 amino acids. J lost 13 bases, V lost 1 base, and 16 bases had no gene match. Per germline, CDR1 SGHVS and CDR2 FQNEAQ.

J is TRBJ2-5 and V is TRBV5-1; the D gene is possibly TRBD1 (5 bases). There are 14 residues in the CDR3. With 7 bases removed from V and 2 bases from J, the gap between germline ends came to 15 bases. The germline CDR1 and CDR2 sequences are SGHRS and YFSETQ. The CDR3 protein is CASRPQGGQETQYF. CDR3 nucleotide sequence: TGCGCCAGCCGACCTCAGGGTGGGCAAGAGACCCAGTACTTC.

The chain combines TRBV19 with TRBJ2-7, with 10 bases matching TRBD1. The CDR3 consists of 17 residues. The V segment lost 5 bases and the J segment 2 bases; nucleotides outside the gene matches: 12. Looked up from germline, CDR1 is LNHDA and CDR2 is SQIVND (reference sequence). CDR3 coding DNA: TGTGCCAGTAGTCCTTTTTACCCCGGGACAGGGGCCTACGAGCAGTACTTC. Translated, it gives CASSPFYPGTGAYEQYF.

The gene calls are TRBV7-2 and TRBJ2-7, with TRBD2 matching 8 bases. Germline V gives CDR1 SGHTA, CDR2 FQGNSA. With 6 bases clipped from V and 1 base from J, the junction kept 8 bases outside the gene matches. This CDR3 is 15 amino acids long. The CDR3 loop is CASSKETSESYEQYF. The DNA of the CDR3 is TGTGCCAGCAGTAAAGAGACTAGCGAATCCTACGAGCAGTACTTC.

The genes are TRBV18 and TRBJ2-7, with a weak D call TRBD2 (6 bases). From germline, CDR1 is KGHSH and CDR2 LQKENI. The ends were cut back, 1 base at V and 0 bases at J, with 7 bases in the middle. The CDR3 spans 14 residues. The DNA for the CDR3 is TGTGCCAGCTCACCACTCGGGGGCTCCTACGAGCAGTACTTC. Translating it yields CASSPLGGSYEQYF.

The rearrangement links TRBV9 to TRBJ2-1, with 13 bases that match TRBD2. CDR3 length: 17 amino acids. With 3 bases clipped from V and 9 bases from J, the junction kept 12 bases outside the gene matches. Germline CDR1 and CDR2: SGDLS and YYNGEE. In DNA, the CDR3 is TGTGCCAGCAGCGCCCTCCAACTAGCGGGAGGGCCCGGTGAGCAGTTCTTC. Amino acid sequence: CASSALQLAGGPGEQFF.